This T cell receptor beta chain was recorded in a study of shared clonotypes between healthy human individuals. About this clone: Its antigen is not identified.

CDR1 is SGDLS, CDR2 YYNGEE, per germline. This CDR3 has 16 residues. The V and J ends lost 9 bases and 2 bases, in that order; junction bases with no gene match: 10. Each PCR replicate from the sorted subsets contained around 0.2 ug DNA, which is about 31,000 T cell genomes. TCRdb's copy holds only in-frame clones and misses some; the assay was immunoSEQ multiplex PCR. Of approximately 1.1 million clones in the sample, 75% to 85% were seen once. Overall study results and limits: Clonotypes shared by all four sorted-subset donors had higher generation probabilities than non-shared clonotypes. When naive CD4 clonotypes were compared across a few donors, around 4.6% were shared.

Naive CD4+ cells were CD45RA-selected; the remaining cells were memory. The sequenced material came from memory CD4+ T cells from PBMCs. The subset denotes: CD45RA-negative fraction. The chain carries TRBV9 and TRBJ2-2; 10 bases match TRBD2. The TCR sequence derives from a man younger than 30 in good health. Some clones in this sample may be carry-over from other donors' samples. Written as DNA, the CDR3 is TGTGCCACCTACATTAGCGGGAGGTCAAACACCGGGGAGCTGTTTTTT. Protein product: CATYISGRSNTGELFF.